This entry lists 30 T cell receptor beta chains sequenced from one sample in a study of blood T cell repertoires in COVID-19. Some clones are missing from TCRdb's copy, which holds only in-frame ones; the method was immunoSEQ multiplex PCR. The table has roughly 150,000 clones, more than 70% seen once; the top ten hold approximately 2.8%. Specimen: peripheral blood. The receptors were gathered from a man in his fifties or sixties with acute or convalescent COVID-19.

As DNA, the CDR3 is TGTGCCAGCAGAATGGACAGGTTTGGTAACTATGGCTACACCTTC. This sequence encodes CASRMDRFGNYGYTF. This chain links TRBV2 with TRBJ1-2; 7 positions agree with TRBD1. Germline V lookup: CDR1 SNHLY, CDR2 FYNNEI. The trim removed 6 bases at V and 1 base at J, leaving 8 bases unmatched. This CDR3 has 15 residues. The full variable domain, its missing parts supplied by reference TRBV2 and TRBJ1-2, is EPEVTQTPSHQVTQMGQEVILRCVPISNHLYFYWYRQILGQKVEFLVSFYNNEISEKSEIFDDQFSVERPDGSNFTLKIRSTKLEDSAMYFCASRMDRFGNYGYTFGSGTRLTVV.

This clone was observed a few times. The chain joins TRBV29-1 to TRBJ1-1; TRBD1 matches at 8 bases. Germline-derived CDR1 and CDR2 are SQVTM and ANQGSEA. The CDR3 has 13 residues. After removal of 2 bases from V and 8 bases from J, the junction contained 7 bases not matched to a gene. The chain's CDR3 is CSVEIVRDREAFF. For the CDR3, the DNA is TGCAGCGTTGAAATAGTCCGGGACAGGGAAGCTTTCTTT.

The CDR3 spells CASSLSIDQYF. CDR3 DNA: TGTGCCAGCAGCTTATCCATAGATCAGTACTTC. This chain uses TRBV7-2 with TRBJ2-7; D remains unclear. This CDR3 is 11 amino acids long. V was pared by 2 bases and J by 10 bases, with 9 bases between. Germline V CDR1 and CDR2: SGHTA, FQGNSA.

The chain combines TRBV18 with TRBJ1-2; 7 bases line up with TRBD1. The V and J ends lost 0 bases and 5 bases, in that order; junction bases with no gene match: 6. From germline, CDR1 is KGHSH and CDR2 LQKENI. The length of the CDR3 is 15 residues. The CDR3 reads CASSPPEGARYGYTF. The CDR3, as DNA: TGTGCCAGCTCACCACCGGAGGGGGCTAGGTATGGCTACACCTTC.

The rearrangement uses TRBV24-1 and TRBJ2-2, with 14 bases aligning to TRBD2. Germline CDR1 and CDR2: KGHDR and SFDVKD. There are 17 residues in the CDR3. With V trimmed by 4 bases and J by 6 bases, 6 bases remained unmatched. The CDR3 region is CATSDHGTSGGPGELFF. Written as DNA, the CDR3 is TGTGCCACCAGTGACCACGGGACTAGCGGGGGTCCCGGGGAGCTGTTTTTT.

The chain carries TRBV5-1 and TRBJ1-1, with D hard to call. Germline loops: CDR1 SGHRS, CDR2 YFSETQ. The CDR3 is made up of 13 amino acids. V dropped 1 base and J dropped 6 bases, with 10 bases sitting between them. CDR3 sequence reads: CASSLSGSAEAFF. As DNA, the CDR3 is TGCGCCAGCAGCTTGAGTGGGAGCGCTGAAGCTTTCTTT.

The chain couples TRBV19 to TRBJ1-2; D is ambiguous. Per the germline V gene, CDR1 is LNHDA and CDR2 is SQIVND (reference sequence). The CDR3 loop spans 14 amino acids. With 8 bases removed from V and 3 bases from J, the gap between germline ends came to 16 bases. The CDR3 sequence is CASGIRGSDYGYTF. In DNA, the CDR3 is TGTGCCAGTGGGATACGGGGTTCAGACTATGGCTACACCTTC.

The J gene is TRBJ2-7, the V gene TRBV2; weak D call: TRBD2 (6 bases). CDR1 is SNHLY and CDR2 is FYNNEI in the germline V gene. V was clipped by 3 bases and J by 6 bases, with 18 bases between them. This CDR3 is 15 amino acids long. The CDR3 nucleotides are TGTGCCAGCAGTGAGATCGGGGTCGGGACTGGCGAGCAGTACTTC. Translated, it gives CASSEIGVGTGEQYF.

The chain joins TRBV7-6 to TRBJ2-2; a possible D gene is TRBD2 (5 bases). Germline-derived CDR1 and CDR2 are SGHVS and FNYEAQ. CDR3 length equals 15 residues. Trimming removed 0 bases at V and 6 bases at J, with 11 bases between. CDR3 protein: CASSLAPGSAGELFF. The CDR3 nucleotides read TGTGCCAGCAGCTTAGCGCCGGGGTCGGCCGGGGAGCTGTTTTTT.

Here the CDR3 DNA reads TGCGCCAGCAGCCTACTTGGGACAGATTATGGCTACACCTTC. Its protein product is CASSLLGTDYGYTF. The rearrangement joins TRBV4-1 to TRBJ1-2, with 7 bases that match TRBD1. CDR1 is MGHRA, CDR2 YSYEKL, per germline. Germline trimming cut 4 bases from V and 5 bases from J; bases unmatched to any gene: 7. The CDR3 extends over 14 amino acids.

This clone appeared once. The chain is built from TRBV7-3 and TRBJ2-2; D remains ambiguous. Germline V gene lookup returns CDR1 SGHTA and CDR2 FQGTGA. The V end lost 5 bases, the J end lost 8 bases, and 15 bases lay between the germline ends. CDR3 length: 14 residues. CDR3 sequence reads: CASSLNAPAGELFF. In DNA, the CDR3 is TGTGCCAGCAGCCTAAATGCCCCAGCGGGGGAGCTGTTTTTT.

The gene calls are TRBV10-3 and TRBJ2-3, with D maybe TRBD1 (6 bases). V lost 10 bases to trimming and J lost 0 bases, with 26 bases between them. Germline loops: CDR1 ENHRY, CDR2 SYGVKD. CDR3 size: 18 residues. The CDR3 DNA reads TGTGCCACCGGGACACCTAGAGGAGGCGTTCGTAGCACAGATACGCAGTATTTT. It translates to CATGTPRGGVRSTDTQYF.

The chain is built from TRBV30 and TRBJ1-2; perhaps TRBD1 as D (5 bases). Trimming left V 0 bases short and J 4 bases short, with 15 bases between. The CDR3 is 15 amino acids. Germline values: CDR1 GTSNPN, CDR2 SVGIG (reference sequence). The CDR3 protein is CAWSVPKSGGYGYTF. The CDR3 DNA reads TGTGCCTGGAGTGTACCAAAGTCGGGGGGCTATGGCTACACCTTC. Combining the CDR3 with reference TRBV30 and TRBJ1-2 gives the whole variable domain SQTIHQWPATLVQPVGSPLSLECTVEGTSNPNLYWYRQAAGRGLQLLFYSVGIGQISSEVPQNLSASRPQDRQFILSSKKLLLSDSGFYLCAWSVPKSGGYGYTFGSGTRLTVV.

This chain joins TRBV19 and TRBJ1-1; 10 bases align to TRBD1. V was pared by 5 bases and J by 4 bases, with 16 bases of the junction left unmatched. The CDR3 has 18 amino acids. CDR1 LNHDA and CDR2 SQIVND come from the germline V gene (reference sequence). The CDR3 DNA reads as TGTGCCAGTAGTCTATTCGGACAGGGGGATTCGTGGTCCACTGAAGCTTTCTTT. Amino acids: CASSLFGQGDSWSTEAFF.

The chain employs TRBV12-5 and TRBJ2-1; tentative D call: TRBD1 (5 bases). CDR1 is LGHNT and CDR2 is FRNRAP in the germline V gene. V was cut by 8 bases and J by 0 bases, with 11 bases left in between. This CDR3 is 14 amino acids long. The CDR3: CASLGRSSYNEQFF. The CDR3 bases are TGTGCTAGTCTGGGGCGTAGCTCCTACAATGAGCAGTTCTTC.

V gene TRBV7-6 combines with J gene TRBJ1-1; 8 bases map to TRBD1. The CDR3 extends over 16 amino acids. Germline V lookup: CDR1 SGHVS, CDR2 FNYEAQ. V trimming: 5 bases; J trimming: 3 bases; junction bases outside the gene matches: 11. This CDR3 is CASSRGTGGEYTEAFF. The CDR3 nucleotides are TGTGCCAGCAGCCGCGGGACAGGCGGAGAGTACACTGAAGCTTTCTTT.

The chain joins TRBV5-1 to TRBJ1-6; 10 nucleotides match TRBD1. CDR1 SGHRS and CDR2 YFSETQ come from the germline V gene. The V and J ends lost 3 bases and 4 bases, in that order; junction bases with no gene match: 7. CDR3 size: 17 residues. CDR3 amino acids: CASSSDRGGIYNSPLHF. The CDR3 DNA follows: TGCGCCAGCAGCTCGGACAGGGGGGGAATTTATAATTCACCCCTCCACTTT. Combining the CDR3 with reference TRBV5-1 and TRBJ1-6 gives the whole variable domain KAGVTQTPRYLIKTRGQQVTLSCSPISGHRSVSWYQQTPGQGLQFLFEYFSETQRNKGNFPGRFSGRQFSNSRSEMNVSTLELGDSALYLCASSSDRGGIYNSPLHFGNGTRLTVT.

The chain has TRBV10-1 and TRBJ2-7; possibly TRBD2 for D (7 bases). V lost 6 bases, J lost 6 bases, and 24 bases lay in between. CDR3 length equals 16 residues. Per the germline V gene, CDR1 is WNHNN and CDR2 is SYGVQD (reference sequence). CDR3 DNA sequence: TGCGCCAGCAGCCCGGGGCCTGGGGGGGCCATAGGCGAGCAGTACTTC. It is translated as CASSPGPGGAIGEQYF.

This rearrangement joins TRBV18 to TRBJ2-1; perhaps TRBD1 as D (6 bases). This CDR3 is 15 amino acids long. Germline V gene data show CDR1 as KGHSH and CDR2 as LQKENI. Trimming shortened V by 3 bases and J by 2 bases, and 11 bases separated the two germline ends. CDR3 DNA sequence: TGTGCCAGCTCACCTACCGGGACAACCTACAATGAGCAGTTCTTC. Protein sequence: CASSPTGTTYNEQFF. The full variable domain, with the rest looked up from reference TRBV18 and TRBJ2-1, is NAGVMQNPRHLVRRRGQEARLRCSPMKGHSHVYWYRQLPEEGLKFMVYLQKENIIDESGMPKERFSAEFPKEGPSILRIQQVVRGDSAAYFCASSPTGTTYNEQFFGPGTRLTVL.

The sample holds a few counts of this clone. The CDR3 region has the DNA TGTGCCAGCTGGCAGGGAGGCGAGCAGTACTTC. This sequence encodes CASWQGGEQYF. The chain uses TRBV7-2 and TRBJ2-7; maybe TRBD2 (6 bases). From germline, CDR1 is SGHTA and CDR2 FQGNSA. The CDR3 has 11 residues. V lost 8 bases and J 6 bases, leaving 11 bases between the germline ends. Full variable domain (outside the CDR3, taken from reference TRBV7-2 and TRBJ2-7): GAGVSQSPSNKVTEKGKDVELRCDPISGHTALYWYRQSLGQGLEFLIYFQGNSAPDKSGLPSDRFSAERTGGSVSTLTIQRTQQEDSAVYLCASWQGGEQYFGPGTRLTVT.

The rearrangement links TRBV6-6 to TRBJ1-2, with TRBD1 as a possible D gene (6 bases). V was clipped by 4 bases and J by 6 bases, with 12 bases between them. This CDR3 spans 13 amino acids. From germline, CDR1 is MNHNY and CDR2 SVGAGI (reference sequence). DNA of the CDR3: TGTGCCAGCAGTTTCTCCGACAGGAATGGCTACACCTTC. The encoded protein is CASSFSDRNGYTF.

The chain recombines TRBV7-9 with TRBJ2-7; TRBD1 might be the D (6 bases). CDR3 size: 15 residues. Trimming removed 6 bases at V and 1 base at J, with 16 bases between. From germline, CDR1 is SEHNR and CDR2 FQNEAQ (reference sequence). CDR3 region: CASRPPGQPSYEQYF. As DNA, the CDR3 is TGTGCCAGCAGACCTCCGGGACAACCTTCCTACGAGCAGTACTTC.

Worth noting for this clone: At the DNA level, this CDR3 is encoded by other sequences in the same sample as well. V is TRBV18 and J is TRBJ2-2; 8 bases fit TRBD2. The CDR3 runs 15 residues. With 3 bases clipped from V and 0 bases from J, the junction kept 0 bases outside the gene matches. Germline V gene lookup returns CDR1 KGHSH and CDR2 LQKENI. CDR3 region: CASSPGLANTGELFF. For the CDR3, the DNA is TGTGCCAGCTCACCGGGACTAGCGAACACCGGGGAGCTGTTTTTT.

In DNA, the CDR3 is TGTGCCAGCCAAGGGGTGTCTGAAGCTTTCTTT. Translating gives CASQGVSEAFF. This chain links TRBV27 with TRBJ1-1; perhaps TRBD1 as D (5 bases). This CDR3 is built from 11 residues. V was pared by 8 bases and J by 6 bases, with 10 bases between. CDR1 is MNHEY, CDR2 SMNVEV, per germline (reference sequence).

Here the CDR3 reads CASRGGGTEAFF. CDR3 DNA sequence: TGTGCCAGCAGAGGGGGGGGCACTGAAGCTTTCTTT. The chain recombines TRBV6-5 with TRBJ1-1, with D tentatively TRBD1 (6 bases). Trimming cost V 6 bases and J 4 bases, with 9 bases left between them. The CDR3 loop spans 12 amino acids. The V gene's germline CDR1 is MNHEY and CDR2 SVGAGI.

V is TRBV6-5 and J is TRBJ2-1; 8 bases are a match to TRBD2. V lost 8 bases and J lost 6; bases outside the gene matches: 6. The CDR3 covers 13 residues. Germline loops: CDR1 MNHEY, CDR2 SVGAGI. The CDR3 is CASLRGGTNEQFF. CDR3 coding DNA: TGTGCCAGCCTCCGGGGGGGTACCAATGAGCAGTTCTTC.

The chain recombines TRBV28 with TRBJ2-7; D perhaps matches TRBD1 (6 bases). The V end was cut by 4 bases, the J end by 0 bases, with 7 bases between. This CDR3 is built from 13 residues. Germline assignment: CDR1 MDHEN and CDR2 SYDVKM. CDR3 nucleotide sequence: TGTGCCAGCAGTTGGACAGCCTCCTACGAGCAGTACTTC. It codes for CASSWTASYEQYF.

This clone has a single count. This chain connects TRBV5-6 to TRBJ1-2; 8 bases line up with TRBD1. Germline CDR1 is SGHDT and CDR2 is YYEEEE. The J segment lost 4 bases and the V segment lost 2 bases, leaving 4 bases of the junction unmatched. The CDR3 sequence is 14 residues long. CDR3 DNA sequence: TGTGCCAGCAGCTTACAACAGGGGGTCTATGGCTACACCTTC. Residues: CASSLQQGVYGYTF. Variable domain in full (rest from reference TRBV5-6 and TRBJ1-2): DAGVTQSPTHLIKTRGQQVTLRCSPKSGHDTVSWYQQALGQGPQFIFQYYEEEERQRGNFPDRFSGHQFPNYSSELNVNALLLGDSALYLCASSLQQGVYGYTFGSGTRLTVV.

The chain employs TRBV6-1 and TRBJ1-3; 8 nucleotides align to TRBD1. Unmatched junction bases numbered 7, after V lost 1 base and J lost 2 bases. Germline V gene sequence: CDR1 MNHNS, CDR2 SASEGT. This CDR3 contains 17 residues. The CDR3 region is CASSEGLSTGAGNTIYF. The DNA for the CDR3 is TGTGCCAGCAGTGAAGGTCTCTCGACAGGGGCTGGAAACACCATATATTTT.

The chain employs TRBV5-6 and TRBJ1-6; D unresolved. Trimming stripped 6 bases from V and 1 base from J, with 5 bases between. The CDR3 totals 13 residues. The germline gives CDR1 SGHDT, CDR2 YYEEEE. CDR3 loop: CASTGSYNSPLHF. The CDR3 DNA reads as TGTGCCAGCACCGGTTCCTATAATTCACCCCTCCACTTT.